Given below is one TCR beta chain in context. Its target is unknown. This may be a read error, as it is one base from a much larger clone. The sample comes from a study of read filtering for tumor transcriptome and immune sequencing. Study in general: Revised staging placed eight or nine patients in R-ISS I, 15 to 20 in II, roughly 7 in III.

Study findings and constraints: IR-seq captured clonotypes deeper and more reliably than RNA-seq. About 81.9% of IR-seq clonotypes had one read, totaling around 4% of reads; RNA-seq: about 70% and 40%.

V was clipped by 5 bases and J by 4 bases, with 17 bases between them. The CDR3 extends over 15 amino acids. CDR1 and CDR2 from the germline V gene are KGHSH and LQKENI. This library used roughly 400 ng RNA and molecular barcoded adaptors spanning alpha/delta and beta/gamma chains. TCRdb re-called the reads with MiXCR, one entry per CDR3 protein. Of approximately 40,000 distinct CDR3 sequences detected, 14% appear once; the ten largest clones hold roughly 18%. The specimen sequenced was a population of CD138-negative cells sorted from bone marrow. This clonotype was sampled from a donor at least 40 years old with multiple myeloma. The V and J genes are TRBV18 and TRBJ1-1; the D gene is possibly TRBD1 (6 bases). The CDR3 here is CASSSDRSWSTEAFF. CDR3 coding DNA: TGTGCCAGCTCATCCGACAGGAGTTGGAGCACTGAAGCTTTCTTT.